Below are 11 T cell receptor beta chains sequenced from a single sample in a study of identical twins. A single record per CDR3 protein comes from TCRdb applying MiXCR to the 5' RACE reads. Of some 760,000 distinct CDR3 sequences listed, 18% were seen once; the top ten hold less than 15%. This sample also belongs to another study, concerning T cells expressing NK-cell markers.

The sequenced material came from PBMCs. These receptor sequences come from a woman aged 18-30 years in good health.

The chain joins TRBV20-1 to TRBJ2-5; maybe TRBD2 (6 bases). Trimming removed 0 bases at V and 5 bases at J, with 19 bases between. This CDR3 has 16 residues. CDR1 and CDR2 from the germline V gene are DFQATT and SNEGSKA (reference sequence). The CDR3 loop is CSAREEGRGIWETQYF. In nucleotides, the CDR3 is TGCAGTGCTAGAGAGGAGGGTCGGGGGATTTGGGAGACCCAGTACTTC.

A few counts support this clonotype. The chain couples TRBV12-3 or TRBV12-4 to TRBJ2-3, with 10 positions matching TRBD2. There are 13 residues in the CDR3. The ends lost 10 bases at V and 8 bases at J; junction bases unmatched: 9. The CDR3: CAKREGLYGTQYF. CDR3 nucleotides: TGTGCCAAGCGGGAGGGCCTCTATGGTACGCAGTATTTT.

A few counts support this clonotype. The chain uses TRBV6-1 and TRBJ2-7; no clear D. V lost 6 bases and J 1 base, leaving 10 bases between the germline ends. CDR3 length: 13 amino acids. Per germline, CDR1 MNHNS and CDR2 SASEGT. CDR3 coding DNA: TGTGCCAGCAGCGCGATGGGTTCCTACGAGCAGTACTTC. Translated: CASSAMGSYEQYF.

This clonotype showed up just a few times. The chain uses TRBV5-1 and TRBJ2-3; D is uncertain. Germline loops: CDR1 SGHRS, CDR2 YFSETQ. This CDR3 region has 13 residues. Between the trimmed V and J ends, which lost 3 bases and 2 bases, there was a span of 7 bases. The CDR3 nucleotides are TGCGCCAGCAGCTCCCACTCCACAGATACGCAGTATTTT. Its translation: CASSSHSTDTQYF.

The V gene is TRBV21-1, the J gene TRBJ2-7; TRBD2, the table's D call, was not compared with the DNA. TRBV21-1 is shown as a pseudogene. The CDR3 runs to 17 residues. CDR3 coding DNA: TGTGCCAGCAGCAAAAAGGGGATGAGTAGCGGAACCTACGAGCAGTACTTC. Its translation is CASSKKGMSSGTYEQYF.

This chain connects TRBV5-5 to TRBJ1-4, with D tentatively TRBD1 (5 bases). Germline loops: CDR1 SGHKS, CDR2 YYEKEE (reference sequence). V dropped 4 bases and J dropped 8 bases, with 9 bases sitting between them. The CDR3 covers 12 residues. The DNA for the CDR3 is TGTGCCAGCAGCCTTTGGGGGGAAAAACTGTTTTTT. Translating gives CASSLWGEKLFF.

In this sample, this clonotype turned up a few times. CDR3 nucleotide sequence: TGCACCCCAGGGGGGGGGGCGCTAGTTGGCTACACCTTC. It specifies CTPGGGALVGYTF. The gene calls are TRBV20-1 and TRBJ1-2; 7 nucleotides line up with TRBD1. Germline lookup yields CDR1 DFQATT and CDR2 SNEGSKA (reference sequence). This CDR3 is built from 13 residues.

This clonotype has more than one count but fewer than ten. V gene TRBV6-1 combines with J gene TRBJ2-1; D possibly matches TRBD1 or TRBD2 (6 bases each). The V end lost 8 bases, the J end lost 1 base, and 12 bases lay between the germline ends. The CDR3 is 14 amino acids. Germline lookup yields CDR1 MNHNS and CDR2 SASEGT. Here the CDR3 reads CASLGGYSYNEQFF. The DNA for the CDR3 is TGTGCCAGCTTGGGGGGCTATTCCTACAATGAGCAGTTCTTC.

This clonotype was picked up many times. This chain connects TRBV5-1 to TRBJ1-2, with a possible D match to TRBD1 (5 bases). Germline-derived CDR1 and CDR2 are SGHRS and YFSETQ. V was trimmed by 0 bases and J by 4 bases, leaving 13 bases between them. The CDR3 has 15 amino acids. This CDR3 is CASSLEARAIYGYTF. The CDR3 nucleotides are TGCGCCAGCAGCTTGGAAGCCAGGGCTATCTATGGCTACACCTTC. The full variable domain, in which reference TRBV5-1 and TRBJ1-2 provide the parts outside the CDR3, is KAGVTQTPRYLIKTRGQQVTLSCSPISGHRSVSWYQQTPGQGLQFLFEYFSETQRNKGNFPGRFSGRQFSNSRSEMNVSTLELGDSALYLCASSLEARAIYGYTFGSGTRLTVV.

The rearrangement uses TRBV18 and TRBJ2-1; D remains unclear. Germline CDR1 is KGHSH and CDR2 is LQKENI. This CDR3 comprises 13 residues. V was shortened by 5 bases and J by 2 bases, with 7 bases between the two germline ends. The CDR3 DNA reads as TGTGCCAGCTCAACCGAAGCCTACAATGAGCAGTTCTTC. Its protein product is CASSTEAYNEQFF.

This clonotype was counted between two and nine times. V gene TRBV25-1 combines with J gene TRBJ1-1, with 7 bases fitting TRBD1. V was clipped by 8 bases and J by 4 bases; unmatched bases: 7. The germline V gene has CDR1 MGHDK and CDR2 SYGVNS. The CDR3 loop spans 13 amino acids. This CDR3 is CASGLGTVTEAFF. CDR3 nucleotides: TGTGCCAGCGGCCTGGGGACAGTCACTGAAGCTTTCTTT.